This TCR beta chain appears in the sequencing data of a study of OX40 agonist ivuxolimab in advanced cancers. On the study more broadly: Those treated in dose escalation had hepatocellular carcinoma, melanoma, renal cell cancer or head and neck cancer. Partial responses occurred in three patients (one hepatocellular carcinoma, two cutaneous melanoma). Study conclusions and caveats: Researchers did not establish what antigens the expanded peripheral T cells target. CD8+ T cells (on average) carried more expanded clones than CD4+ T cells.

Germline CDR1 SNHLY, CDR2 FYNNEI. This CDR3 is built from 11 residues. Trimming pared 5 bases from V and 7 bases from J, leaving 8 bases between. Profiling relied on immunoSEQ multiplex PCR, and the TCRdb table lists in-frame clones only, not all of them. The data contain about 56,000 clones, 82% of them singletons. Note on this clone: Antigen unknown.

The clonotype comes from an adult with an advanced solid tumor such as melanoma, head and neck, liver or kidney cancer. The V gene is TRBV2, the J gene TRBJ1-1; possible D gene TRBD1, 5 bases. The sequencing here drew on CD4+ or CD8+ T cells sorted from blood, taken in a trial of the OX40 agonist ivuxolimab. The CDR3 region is CASSYDSEAFF. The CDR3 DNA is TGTGCCAGCAGTTACGACAGTGAAGCTTTCTTT.